This T cell receptor (beta chain) originates from a study of CD8 T cells in Susac syndrome. Random hexamers were used to reverse transcribe an amount of roughly 0.5 to 1 ug RNA. Multiplex immunoSEQ PCR targeted 54 Vbeta and 13 Jbeta TCR beta segments. TCRdb called the immunoSEQ multiplex PCR reads again in MiXCR, with one record for every CDR3 protein. Of around 200,000 distinct CDR3 sequences in the sample, more than 85% were seen once. Isolation of CD8+ and CD4+ T cells was performed negatively, whereas enrichment of TEMRA cells was done by FACS. This CDR3 is built from 12 residues. Germline CDR1 DFQATT, CDR2 SNEGSKA (reference sequence). V shed 2 bases and J shed 5 bases, with 8 bases lying between them.

The origin of this receptor is a human donor with multiple sclerosis. The chain joins TRBV20-1 to TRBJ2-3, with no clear D. Sequenced material: CD4+ T cells from PBMCs. The CDR3 loop reads CSARPRLDTQYF. The CDR3 DNA reads TGCAGTGCTAGACCAAGACTAGATACGCAGTATTTT.